This T cell receptor (beta chain) was captured in a study of T cell responses to AZD1222 COVID-19 vaccine. Study-wide results and limits: Donors were chiefly white British, with a greater number of females, and clonal diversity was perhaps underestimated.

As to this clone: Its target is unknown.

This table comes from immunoSEQ multiplex PCR, and its TCRdb copy is limited to in-frame clones, with some not included. The sample shows under 140,000 clones, roughly nine tenths of them seen only once. The material was peripheral blood, obtained on day 0 of AZD1222 vaccination. The receptor's source is an adult in good health.

CDR3 DNA sequence: TGTGCCAGCAGGAATCCGGACAGGAGGGACACTGAAGCTTTCTTT. Amino acid sequence: CASRNPDRRDTEAFF. The chain couples TRBV7-9 to TRBJ1-1; 7 nucleotides line up with TRBD1. The V gene end was trimmed by 6 bases and the J gene end by 3 bases; junction bases not matched to a gene: 10. In germline, CDR1 is SEHNR, CDR2 FQNEAQ (reference sequence). The CDR3 runs 15 residues. Drawing the rest from reference TRBV7-9 and TRBJ1-1, the complete variable domain is DTGVSQNPRHKITKRGQNVTFRCDPISEHNRLYWYRQTLGQGPEFLTYFQNEAQLEKSRLLSDRFSAERPKGSFSTLEIQRTEQGDSAMYLCASRNPDRRDTEAFFGQGTRLTVV.